This TCR beta chain was identified in a study of blood T cell repertoires in COVID-19. Study in general: Some COVID-19 samples were acute and others convalescent; all came from the United States, Italy and Spain.

In the original workflow: Nucleated cell number was recorded as an estimate derived from reference gene primer amplification. Assay: immunoSEQ multiplex PCR; the TCRdb copy retains only in-frame clones and omits some. From that table come the V and J calls and clone size; the DNA was used to work out D and trimming. Found here are 120,000 or so clones, roughly 85% of them singletons; the top ten hold roughly 5%. V dropped 2 bases and J dropped 7 bases, with 11 bases sitting between them. In germline, CDR1 is SEHNR, CDR2 FQNEAQ (reference sequence). The length of the CDR3 is 13 residues. Sequencing input: peripheral blood. The source is a human donor in a cohort sampled during active COVID-19. The J gene is TRBJ1-1, the V gene TRBV7-9; D is uncertain. The CDR3, as DNA: TGTGCCAGCAGCTTACGGGGTGGCGGTGAAGCTTTCTTT. Its translation is CASSLRGGGEAFF.